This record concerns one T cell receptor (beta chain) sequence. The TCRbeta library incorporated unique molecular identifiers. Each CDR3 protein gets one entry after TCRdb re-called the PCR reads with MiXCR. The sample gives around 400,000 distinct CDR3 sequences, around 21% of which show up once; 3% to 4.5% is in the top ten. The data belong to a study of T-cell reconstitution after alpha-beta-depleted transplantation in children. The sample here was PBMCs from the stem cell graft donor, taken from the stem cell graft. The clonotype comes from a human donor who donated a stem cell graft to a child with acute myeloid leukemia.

The CDR3 loop is CATSDLQFSYEQYF. CDR3 nucleotide sequence: TGTGCCACCAGTGATTTGCAGTTCTCCTACGAGCAGTACTTC. The gene calls are TRBV24-1 and TRBJ2-7; D is unresolved. Trimming stripped 0 bases from V and 0 bases from J, with 5 bases between. The CDR3 totals 14 residues. Germline CDR1 is KGHDR and CDR2 is SFDVKD.